The T cell receptor (beta chain) described here comes from a study of blood T cells in healthy people across ages. Healthy individuals of Caucasian origin from Russia, aged 6 to 90, served as donors. The CDR3 length is 14 residues. V was cut by 0 bases and J by 7 bases, with 13 bases left in between. CDR1 is LGHNA, CDR2 YSLEER, per germline. A sample-barcoded 5' primer and a J-beta primer mix were used in a second PCR of roughly 7 to 11 cycles. Each cDNA was tagged by a template-switch adaptor containing 12 random nucleotides. TCRdb re-derived calls from the 5' RACE reads in MiXCR, one entry per CDR3 protein. The sample shows 1.8 million or so distinct CDR3 sequences, 39% of them seen only once.

The clonotype was recovered from a human donor in good health. The chain combines TRBV4-3 with TRBJ2-7; D ambiguous. The specimen was blood. CDR3 loop: CASSQDVVVGEQYF. CDR3 coding DNA: TGCGCCAGCAGCCAAGACGTGGTTGTGGGGGAGCAGTACTTC.